The T cell receptor beta chain described here comes from a study of T cell responses to AZD1222 COVID-19 vaccine. Here immunoSEQ multiplex PCR was the method, and the copy in TCRdb shows in-frame clones only, minus some. The table lists around 30,000 clones, 90% to 95% of them singletons. The CDR3 covers 13 residues. Trimming left V 8 bases short and J 2 bases short, with 9 bases between. Germline V gene lookup returns CDR1 MNHEY and CDR2 SVGAGI. Sequencing used peripheral blood, obtained on day 0 of AZD1222 vaccination. This chain links TRBV6-5 with TRBJ1-4, with D possibly TRBD1 on 5 matching bases. This TCR was recovered from an adult in good health. The DNA of the CDR3 is TGTGCCAGCCTAAGACAGACTAATGAAAAACTGTTTTTT. This translates into CASLRQTNEKLFF.